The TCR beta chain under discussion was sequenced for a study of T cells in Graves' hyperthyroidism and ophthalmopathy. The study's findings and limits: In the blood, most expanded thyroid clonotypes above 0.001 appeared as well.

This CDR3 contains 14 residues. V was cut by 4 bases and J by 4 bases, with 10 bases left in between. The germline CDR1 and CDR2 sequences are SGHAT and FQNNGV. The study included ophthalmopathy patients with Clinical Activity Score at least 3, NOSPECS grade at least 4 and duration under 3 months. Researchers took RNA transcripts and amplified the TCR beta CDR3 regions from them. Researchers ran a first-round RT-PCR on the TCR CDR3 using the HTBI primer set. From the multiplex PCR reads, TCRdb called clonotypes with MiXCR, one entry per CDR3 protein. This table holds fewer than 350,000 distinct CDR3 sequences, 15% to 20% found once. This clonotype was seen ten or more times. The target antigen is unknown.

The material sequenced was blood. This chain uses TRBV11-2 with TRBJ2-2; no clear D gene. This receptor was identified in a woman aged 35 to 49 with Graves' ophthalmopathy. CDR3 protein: CASSSHPTTGELFF. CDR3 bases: TGTGCCAGCAGCTCCCACCCTACCACCGGGGAGCTGTTTTTT.